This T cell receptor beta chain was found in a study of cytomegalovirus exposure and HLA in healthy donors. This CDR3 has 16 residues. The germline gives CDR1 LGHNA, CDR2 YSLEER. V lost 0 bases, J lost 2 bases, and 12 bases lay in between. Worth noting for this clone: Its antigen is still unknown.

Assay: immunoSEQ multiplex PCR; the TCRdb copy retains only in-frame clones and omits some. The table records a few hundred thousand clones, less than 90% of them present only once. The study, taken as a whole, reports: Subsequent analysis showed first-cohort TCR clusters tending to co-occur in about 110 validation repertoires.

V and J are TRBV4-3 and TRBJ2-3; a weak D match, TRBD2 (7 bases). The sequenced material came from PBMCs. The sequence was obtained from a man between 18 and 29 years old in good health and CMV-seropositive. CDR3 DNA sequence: TGCGCCAGCAGCCAAGATTGGCGGGGGCACACAGATACGCAGTATTTT. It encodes CASSQDWRGHTDTQYF.